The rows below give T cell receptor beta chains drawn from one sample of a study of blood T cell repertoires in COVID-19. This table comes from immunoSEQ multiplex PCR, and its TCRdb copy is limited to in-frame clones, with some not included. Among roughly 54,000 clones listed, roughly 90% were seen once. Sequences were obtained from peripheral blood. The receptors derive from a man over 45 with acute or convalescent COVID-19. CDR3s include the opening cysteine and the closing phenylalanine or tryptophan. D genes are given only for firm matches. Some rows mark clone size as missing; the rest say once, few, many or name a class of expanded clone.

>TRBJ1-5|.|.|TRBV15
CATSGGVINQPQHF
TGTGCCACCAGCGGCGGGGTAATCAATCAGCCCCAGCATTTT
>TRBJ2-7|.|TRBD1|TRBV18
CASSPGQGEEQYF
TGTGCCAGCTCACCAGGACAGGGCGAAGAGCAGTACTTC
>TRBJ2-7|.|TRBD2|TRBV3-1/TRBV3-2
CASSQDLGASGRYEQYF
TGTGCCAGCAGCCAAGATCTAGGGGCTAGCGGGAGGTACGAGCAGTACTTC
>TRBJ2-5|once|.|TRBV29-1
CSVFDSFFQETQYF
TGCAGCGTTTTTGACAGCTTCTTCCAAGAGACCCAGTACTTC
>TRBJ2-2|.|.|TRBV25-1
CASRERYTDTGELFF
TGTGCCAGCAGGGAAAGGTATACAGACACCGGGGAGCTGTTTTTT
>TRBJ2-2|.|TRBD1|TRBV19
CASSPRTGDTGELFF
TGTGCCAGTAGCCCTCGGACAGGGGACACCGGGGAGCTGTTTTTT
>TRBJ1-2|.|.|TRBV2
CASSELGANYGYTF
TGTGCCAGCAGTGAGCTGGGCGCTAACTATGGCTACACCTTC
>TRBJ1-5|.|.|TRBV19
CASSIGDINQPQHF
TGTGCCAGTAGTATCGGGGACATCAATCAGCCCCAGCATTTT
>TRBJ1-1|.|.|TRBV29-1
CSVEVNRAEAFF
TGCAGCGTTGAAGTGAACAGGGCTGAAGCTTTCTTT
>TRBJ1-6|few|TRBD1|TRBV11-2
CASGTAVNSPLHF
TGTGCCAGCGGGACAGCGGTTAATTCACCCCTCCACTTT
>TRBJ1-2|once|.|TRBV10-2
CASRSSQDNYGYTF
TGCGCCAGCAGATCTTCACAGGATAACTATGGCTACACCTTC
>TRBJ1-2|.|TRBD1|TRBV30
CAWGAGTGGGYTF
TGTGCCTGGGGAGCCGGGACAGGGGGAGGCTACACCTTC
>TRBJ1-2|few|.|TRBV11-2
CASSPVTGANYGYTF
TGTGCCAGCAGCCCGGTGACTGGAGCTAACTATGGCTACACCTTC
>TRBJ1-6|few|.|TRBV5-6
CASSYGGARANSPLHF
TGTGCCAGCAGCTATGGGGGCGCGAGGGCTAATTCACCCCTCCACTTT
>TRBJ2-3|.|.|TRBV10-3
CAISELAVASSTDTQYF
TGTGCCATCAGTGAGTTGGCGGTAGCGAGTAGCACAGATACGCAGTATTTT
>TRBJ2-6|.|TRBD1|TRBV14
CASSHLTGNEANVLTF
TGTGCCAGCAGCCACTTGACAGGGAATGAGGCCAACGTCCTGACTTTC
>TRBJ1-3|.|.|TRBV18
CASSPPGSSGNTIYF
TGTGCCAGCTCACCACCGGGCAGCTCTGGAAACACCATATATTTT
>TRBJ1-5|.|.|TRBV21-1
CASSKTSGKVSNQPQHF
TGTGCCAGCAGCAAAACCTCAGGGAAGGTAAGCAATCAGCCCCAGCATTTT
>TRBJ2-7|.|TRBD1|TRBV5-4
CASSTATGGYEQYF
TGTGCCAGCAGCACCGCTACAGGGGGATACGAGCAGTACTTC
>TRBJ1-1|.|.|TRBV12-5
CASGLSSGVGDHEAFF
TGTGCTAGTGGTTTATCTTCCGGGGTAGGAGACCATGAAGCTTTCTTT
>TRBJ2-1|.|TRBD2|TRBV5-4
CASSLDGGREPKQFF
TGTGCCAGCAGCTTGGATGGCGGGAGGGAACCTAAGCAGTTCTTC
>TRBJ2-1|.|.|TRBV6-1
CASSEVLASEQFF
TGTGCCAGCAGTGAAGTGCTAGCCTCTGAGCAGTTCTTC
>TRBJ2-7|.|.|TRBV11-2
CASSSLVRGLGYEQYF
TGTGCCAGCAGCTCCCTAGTGCGGGGCCTCGGCTACGAGCAGTACTTC
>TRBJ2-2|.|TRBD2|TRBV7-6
CASSYRAGDTGELFF
TGTGCCAGCAGCTACCGAGCGGGAGACACCGGGGAGCTGTTTTTT
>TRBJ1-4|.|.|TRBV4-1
CASSRDTSTNEKLFF
TGCGCCAGCAGCCGGGACACCTCAACTAATGAAAAACTGTTTTTT
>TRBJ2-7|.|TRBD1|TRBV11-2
CASSWGQGSYEQYF
TGTGCCAGCAGCTGGGGACAGGGGTCCTACGAGCAGTACTTC
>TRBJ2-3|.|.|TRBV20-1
CSARAGITQYF
TGCAGTGCTAGAGCCGGGATCACGCAGTATTTT
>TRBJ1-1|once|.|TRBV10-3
CAITSHTEAFF
TGTGCCATCACCTCTCACACTGAAGCTTTCTTT
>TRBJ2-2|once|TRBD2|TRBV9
CASSVAGGTGELFF
TGTGCCAGCAGCGTAGCGGGAGGCACCGGGGAGCTGTTTTTT
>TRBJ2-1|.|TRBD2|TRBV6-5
CASSFQREEDEQFF
TGTGCCAGCAGTTTTCAGCGGGAGGAAGATGAGCAGTTCTTC
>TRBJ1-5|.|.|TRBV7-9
CASSLVADQPQHF
TGTGCCAGCAGCTTAGTAGCAGATCAGCCCCAGCATTTT
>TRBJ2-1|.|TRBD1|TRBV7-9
CASSPPGQGSYNEQFF
TGTGCCAGCAGCCCCCCGGGACAGGGTAGCTACAATGAGCAGTTCTTC
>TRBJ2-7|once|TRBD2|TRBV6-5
CASSYDRGRQYEQYF
TGTGCCAGCAGTTACGATCGCGGGAGGCAGTACGAGCAGTACTTC
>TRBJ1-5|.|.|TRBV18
CASSMGASNQPQHF
TGTGCCAGCTCGATGGGGGCGAGTAATCAGCCCCAGCATTTT
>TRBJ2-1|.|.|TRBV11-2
CASSSGASSYNEQFF
TGTGCCAGCAGCTCTGGGGCCTCCTCCTACAATGAGCAGTTCTTC
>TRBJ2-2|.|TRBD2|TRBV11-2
CASSLGSLAGTGELFF
TGTGCCAGCAGCTTAGGTTCACTAGCGGGAACCGGGGAGCTGTTTTTT
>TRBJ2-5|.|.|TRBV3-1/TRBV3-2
CASSPLYETQYF
TGTGCCAGCAGCCCCCTCTACGAGACCCAGTACTTC
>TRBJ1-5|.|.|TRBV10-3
CAISERQENQPQHF
TGTGCCATCAGTGAACGGCAGGAAAATCAGCCCCAGCATTTT
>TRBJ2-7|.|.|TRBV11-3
CASSLVLYEQYF
TGTGCCAGCAGCTTAGTACTCTATGAGCAGTACTTC
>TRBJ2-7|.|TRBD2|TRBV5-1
CASSIAGLAGYEQYF
TGCGCCAGCAGCATAGCGGGACTAGCGGGATACGAGCAGTACTTC
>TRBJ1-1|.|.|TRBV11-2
CASSLGTVGSEAFF
TGTGCCAGCAGCTTAGGGACAGTGGGCTCTGAAGCTTTCTTT
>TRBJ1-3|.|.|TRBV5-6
CASSNRDHSGNTIYF
TGTGCCAGCAGCAACAGGGACCACTCTGGAAACACCATATATTTT
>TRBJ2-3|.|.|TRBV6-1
CASSEAVGWNTQYF
TGTGCCAGCAGTGAAGCGGTGGGCTGGAATACGCAGTATTTT
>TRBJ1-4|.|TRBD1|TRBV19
CASSPDRGYYEKLFF
TGTGCCAGTAGTCCAGACAGGGGTTACTATGAAAAACTGTTTTTT
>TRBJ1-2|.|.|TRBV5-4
CASRNEGRNYGYTF
TGTGCCAGCAGAAACGAGGGGAGGAACTATGGCTACACCTTC
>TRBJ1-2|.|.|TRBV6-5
CASSYSTGSLYGYTF
TGTGCCAGCAGTTACTCGACAGGCAGCCTCTATGGCTACACCTTC
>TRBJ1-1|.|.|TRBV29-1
CSVEQSSATGNTEAFF
TGCAGCGTTGAACAATCATCCGCGACAGGGAACACTGAAGCTTTCTTT
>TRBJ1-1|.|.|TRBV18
CASSDRTEAFF
TGTGCCAGCTCTGACAGGACTGAAGCTTTCTTT
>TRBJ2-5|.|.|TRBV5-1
CASGRTGESETQYF
TGCGCCAGCGGCCGAACGGGGGAGTCAGAGACCCAGTACTTC
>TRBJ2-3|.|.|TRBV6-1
CASSGKVGQSTDTQYF
TGTGCCAGCAGTGGGAAGGTCGGACAGAGCACAGATACGCAGTATTTT
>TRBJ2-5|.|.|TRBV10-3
CAISEGGWETQYF
TGTGCCATCAGCGAGGGAGGCTGGGAGACCCAGTACTTC
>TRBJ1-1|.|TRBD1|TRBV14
CASSRTGLMLGTEAFF
TGTGCCAGCAGTCGGACAGGGCTAATGTTGGGCACTGAAGCTTTCTTT
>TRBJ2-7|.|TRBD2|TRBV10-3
CAISFTGTSGMSTSYEQYF
TGTGCCATCAGCTTTACCGGGACTAGCGGGATGTCCACCTCCTACGAGCAGTACTTC
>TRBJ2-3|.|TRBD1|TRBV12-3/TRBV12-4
CASSDRGVDTQYF
TGTGCCAGCAGTGACAGGGGGGTCGATACGCAGTATTTT
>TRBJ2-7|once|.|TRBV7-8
CASSLAEAGVYEQYF
TGTGCCAGCAGCTTAGCGGAAGCGGGTGTCTACGAGCAGTACTTC
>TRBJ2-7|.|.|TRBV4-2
CASSQEHGFSYEQYF
TGTGCCAGCAGCCAAGAACACGGGTTTTCCTACGAGCAGTACTTC
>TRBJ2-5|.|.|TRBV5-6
CASSFGRAETQYF
TGTGCCAGCAGCTTCGGCAGGGCCGAGACCCAGTACTTC
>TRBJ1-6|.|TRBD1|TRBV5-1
CASSVSGTDVSPLHF
TGCGCCAGCAGCGTCTCCGGGACAGACGTTTCACCCCTCCACTTT
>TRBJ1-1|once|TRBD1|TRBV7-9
CASSFGWDRVMNTEAFF
TGTGCCAGCAGCTTTGGATGGGACAGGGTTATGAACACTGAAGCTTTCTTT
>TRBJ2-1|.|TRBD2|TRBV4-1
CASSQDIQRDLQFF
TGCGCCAGCAGCCAAGATATCCAGCGGGATTTGCAGTTCTTC